Below are 5 T cell receptor beta chains sequenced from a single sample in a study of T cells in Graves' hyperthyroidism and ophthalmopathy. Amplification targeted TCR beta CDR3 regions from RNA transcripts. The primer set for the first-round RT-PCR of the TCR CDR3 was HTBI. MiXCR, run by TCRdb on the multiplex PCR reads, gives a single entry per CDR3 protein. This table has about 350,000 distinct CDR3 sequences, less than 20% appearing once. Material: blood. Receptor source: a woman in her 40s with Graves' ophthalmopathy.

This clonotype came up many times. The CDR3 is CSVLGALGDWSYEQYF. The CDR3 DNA reads as TGCAGCGTTTTGGGTGCTCTGGGTGACTGGTCCTACGAGCAGTACTTC. V is TRBV29-1 and J is TRBJ2-7; D is uncertain. The CDR3 length is 16 residues. In germline, CDR1 is SQVTM, CDR2 ANQGSEA. The ends were cut back, 5 bases at V and 1 base at J, with 21 bases in the middle.

This chain joins TRBV30 and TRBJ1-5; unclear D gene. Germline V CDR1 and CDR2: GTSNPN, SVGIG (reference sequence). The CDR3 runs 16 residues. Trimming removed 3 bases from V and 0 bases from J, with 15 bases in between. The CDR3 here is CAWRPPLGSSNQPQHF. The DNA of the CDR3 is TGTGCCTGGAGGCCTCCTTTGGGGTCTAGCAATCAGCCCCAGCATTTT.

J is TRBJ1-1 and V is TRBV6-5; D gene uncertain. With 2 bases removed from V and 4 bases from J, the gap between germline ends came to 8 bases. This CDR3 has 13 residues. Germline lookup yields CDR1 MNHEY and CDR2 SVGAGI. This CDR3 reads CASSYVGGTEAFF. The CDR3 DNA follows: TGTGCCAGCAGTTACGTCGGCGGCACTGAAGCTTTCTTT.

The chain uses TRBV7-8 and TRBJ2-5; TRBD1 is a possible D gene (6 bases). V shed 5 bases and J shed 1 base, with 23 bases lying between them. The CDR3 covers 18 residues. Germline lookup yields CDR1 SGHVS and CDR2 FQNEAQ. In DNA, the CDR3 is TGTGCCAGCAGCACGGAAACAGGGTTGACGGGGCTCCAAGAGACCCAGTACTTC. Encoded protein: CASSTETGLTGLQETQYF.

This clonotype came up a few times. V and J are TRBV5-1 and TRBJ2-5; 8 bases align to TRBD2. The CDR3 length is 16 residues. Germline V lookup: CDR1 SGHRS, CDR2 YFSETQ. Trimming cost V 1 base and J 2 bases; bases outside gene matches: 7. This CDR3 reads CASSLTASGFQETQYF. The CDR3 DNA sequence: TGCGCCAGCAGCTTGACCGCTAGCGGGTTTCAAGAGACCCAGTACTTC.